These 15 T cell receptor beta chains originate from one sample sequenced in a study of human T cells and chemical hapten exposure. Indicated time point: pre-sensitization, week 0. Specified treatment: therapeutic diphenylcyclopropenone sensitization with weekly scalp DPC. TCRdb ran MiXCR on the RACE reads and lists one entry per CDR3 protein. Of 85,000 to 120,000 distinct CDR3 sequences listed, more than 10% are singletons. The sample in question was whole blood, obtained in connection with sensitization to the hapten diphenylcyclopropenone (DPC). These receptors all stem from a woman aged 50 to 60 with alopecia areata. Some clones in this sample may be carry-over from other donors' samples.

This clonotype turned up a few times. The rearrangement joins TRBV7-2 to TRBJ2-2, with 7 bases aligning to TRBD2. V lost 6 bases, J lost 1 base, and 5 bases stayed unmatched. The V gene's germline CDR1 is SGHTA and CDR2 FQGNSA. The CDR3 totals 15 residues. CDR3 in amino acids: CASSPKRGNTGELFF. CDR3 nucleotides: TGTGCCAGCAGTCCTAAGCGGGGGAACACCGGGGAGCTGTTTTTT. Based on the CDR3 plus reference TRBV7-2 and TRBJ2-2, the full variable domain is GAGVSQSPSNKVTEKGKDVELRCDPISGHTALYWYRQSLGQGLEFLIYFQGNSAPDKSGLPSDRFSAERTGGSVSTLTIQRTQQEDSAVYLCASSPKRGNTGELFFGEGSRLTVL.

The chain combines TRBV12-3 or TRBV12-4 with TRBJ2-3; D gene uncertain. V lost 2 bases to trimming and J lost 4 bases, with 7 bases between them. CDR3 length equals 13 residues. CDR3 nucleotide sequence: TGTGCCAGCAGTTTAATCCGTTCAGATACGCAGTATTTT. Translation gives CASSLIRSDTQYF.

The rearrangement links TRBV7-6 to TRBJ2-2, with D tentatively TRBD1 (6 bases). V was shortened by 2 bases and J by 2 bases, with 9 bases between the two germline ends. CDR3 length: 15 residues. Germline values: CDR1 SGHVS, CDR2 FNYEAQ. CDR3 residues: CASSLTGINTGELFF. The CDR3 DNA reads as TGTGCCAGCAGCTTAACAGGGATAAACACCGGGGAGCTGTTTTTT.

The chain recombines TRBV6-2 or TRBV6-3 with TRBJ2-7; 9 bases are shared with TRBD1. Germline values: CDR1 MNHEY, CDR2 SVGEGT. V lost 7 bases and J lost 3; bases outside the gene matches: 7. The CDR3 runs to 14 residues. The CDR3 region has the DNA TGTGCCAGCATCCCATCGGGACAGGGCTACGAGCAGTACTTC. Protein sequence: CASIPSGQGYEQYF.

The sample holds a few counts of this clonotype. The chain carries TRBV29-1 and TRBJ1-1; no firm D call. This CDR3 contains 13 residues. V was trimmed by 4 bases and J by 1 base, leaving 10 bases between them. Per germline, CDR1 SQVTM and CDR2 ANQGSEA. The CDR3 protein is CSVVAGANTEAFF. CDR3 bases: TGCAGCGTTGTGGCGGGCGCGAACACTGAAGCTTTCTTT. The variable domain in full, with the rest retrieved from reference TRBV29-1 and TRBJ1-1, is SAVISQKPSRDICQRGTSLTIQCQVDSQVTMMFWYRQQPGQSLTLIATANQGSEATYESGFVIDKFPISRPNLTFSTLTVSNMSPEDSSIYLCSVVAGANTEAFFGQGTRLTVV.

This clonotype has a handful of counts. At one boundary the junction diverges from the germline segment, which might be a read error. The chain carries TRBV28 and TRBJ1-1; TRBD1 might be the D (5 bases). This CDR3 region has 13 residues. Germline CDR1 MDHEN, CDR2 SYDVKM. CDR3 DNA sequence: TGTGCCAGCAGTTTAGACACCTCTACCGGACATTACTTT. It translates to CASSLDTSTGHYF.

This clonotype was detected only a few times. V usage is TRBV7-2 and J usage is TRBJ2-1; 9 bases are a match to TRBD1. V shed 0 bases and J 7 bases; nucleotides not matched to a gene: 4. The CDR3 length is 15 residues. Per the germline V gene, CDR1 is SGHTA and CDR2 is FQGNSA. CDR3 loop: CASSLAGQGLNEQFF. The CDR3 coding sequence is TGTGCCAGCAGCTTAGCCGGACAGGGGTTGAATGAGCAGTTCTTC.

The rearrangement links TRBV14 to TRBJ2-3; D possibly uses TRBD1 or TRBD2 (5 bases each). The length of the CDR3 is 14 residues. The ends were cut back, 4 bases at V and 2 bases at J, with 10 bases in the middle. CDR1 is SGHDN and CDR2 is FVKESK in the germline V gene. CDR3 in DNA: TGTGCCAGCAGCCCCTTGGGGGTCACAGATACGCAGTATTTT. It translates to CASSPLGVTDTQYF.

There are many counts of this clonotype. The CDR3 is CSARIGIVLPDTQYF. The DNA for the CDR3 is TGCAGTGCTAGAATCGGGATTGTCCTACCAGATACGCAGTATTTT. This rearrangement joins TRBV20-1 to TRBJ2-3; D may be TRBD2 (5 bases). CDR1 is DFQATT and CDR2 is SNEGSKA in the germline V gene (reference sequence). This CDR3 spans 15 amino acids. V was clipped by 2 bases and J by 4 bases, with 16 bases between them.

This chain joins TRBV11-2 and TRBJ2-3, with D maybe TRBD1 (5 bases). Between the trimmed V and J ends, which lost 0 bases and 0 bases, there was a span of 7 bases. Germline lookup yields CDR1 SGHAT and CDR2 FQNNGV. CDR3 length equals 15 residues. CDR3 in amino acids: CASSLEGVSTDTQYF. The CDR3 region has the DNA TGTGCCAGCAGCTTAGAAGGGGTCAGCACAGATACGCAGTATTTT.

Many counts were recorded for this clonotype. The chain links TRBV5-1 to TRBJ1-1; perhaps TRBD1 as D (6 bases). This CDR3 contains 15 residues. Germline-derived CDR1 and CDR2 are SGHRS and YFSETQ. V was trimmed by 0 bases and J by 5 bases, leaving 14 bases between them. The CDR3 nucleotides read TGCGCCAGCAGCTTGGACCTTACAGGGAATACTGAAGCTTTCTTT. This encodes CASSLDLTGNTEAFF.

This clonotype was seen a handful of times. This chain uses TRBV27 with TRBJ2-2; 7 bases align to TRBD1. CDR1 is MNHEY and CDR2 is SMNVEV in the germline V gene (reference sequence). The trim removed 4 bases at V and 4 bases at J, leaving 6 bases unmatched. The CDR3 is made up of 15 amino acids. CDR3 DNA: TGTGCCAGCAGTTGGACAGGCCCTGCCACCGGGGAGCTGTTTTTT. Translating it yields CASSWTGPATGELFF.

The chain is built from TRBV5-6 and TRBJ1-5; no reliable D call. The germline V gene has CDR1 SGHDT and CDR2 YYEEEE. V was cut by 4 bases and J by 0 bases, with 11 bases left in between. The CDR3 contains 15 residues. Here the CDR3 reads CASSMGSGSNQPQHF. Here the CDR3 DNA reads TGTGCCAGCAGCATGGGGTCTGGTAGCAATCAGCCCCAGCATTTT.

This clonotype was seen a few times. The CDR3 nucleotides read TGTGCCAGCAGTTTCGGGGGGAGCGTGTCTGGAAACACCATATATTTT. This sequence encodes CASSFGGSVSGNTIYF. The chain employs TRBV28 and TRBJ1-3; tentative D call: TRBD1 (5 bases). With 3 bases removed from V and 1 base from J, the gap between germline ends came to 13 bases. Germline V gene data show CDR1 as MDHEN and CDR2 as SYDVKM. The CDR3 totals 16 residues.

This clonotype was detected only a few times. V and J are TRBV7-2 and TRBJ2-5, with D perhaps matching TRBD1 (5 bases). The CDR3 extends over 14 amino acids. Germline CDR1 is SGHTA and CDR2 is FQGNSA. Trimming took off 2 bases at V and 5 bases at J, with 12 bases between the two ends. CDR3 loop: CASSLSKGKETQYF. In nucleotides, the CDR3 is TGTGCCAGCAGCTTATCAAAGGGGAAGGAGACCCAGTACTTC. Full variable domain (remainder filled in from reference TRBV7-2 and TRBJ2-5): GAGVSQSPSNKVTEKGKDVELRCDPISGHTALYWYRQSLGQGLEFLIYFQGNSAPDKSGLPSDRFSAERTGGSVSTLTIQRTQQEDSAVYLCASSLSKGKETQYFGPGTRLLVL.